The rows below give T cell receptor beta chains drawn from one sample of a study of regulatory T cells in long-lasting Graves disease. Via MiXCR, TCRdb re-called the multiplex PCR reads, giving one row per CDR3 protein. The sample comprises 680,000 or so distinct CDR3 sequences, about 15% of which are singletons, and 18% rests with the top ten. A further study also used this sample, focusing on T cells in Graves' hyperthyroidism and ophthalmopathy.

The source material was peripheral blood mononuclear cells (PBMCs), sampled at new diagnosis, from a patient treated with antithyroid drugs. These receptors all stem from a woman in her 30s with Graves disease. The CDR3 runs from the conserved cysteine through the conserved F or W. A D gene is named only where the DNA matches it firmly. A row's size may be missing; if present it is once, few, many or a size class.

V gene: TRBV28; clone size: many; D gene: TRBD1; J gene: TRBJ2-1; CDR3 protein: CASSFGLGTGHDEQFF; CDR3 DNA: TGTGCCAGCAGTTTCGGACTCGGGACAGGGCACGATGAGCAGTTCTTC
V gene: TRBV7-8; clone size: few; D gene: .; J gene: TRBJ2-7; CDR3 protein: CASSLEEGAKVEQYF; CDR3 DNA: TGTGCCAGCAGCTTAGAGGAGGGAGCTAAGGTCGAGCAGTACTTC
V gene: TRBV11-3; clone size: many; D gene: TRBD1; J gene: TRBJ2-2; CDR3 protein: CASSSPTGTGGYTGELFF; CDR3 DNA: TGTGCCAGCAGTAGCCCCACCGGGACAGGGGGCTACACCGGGGAGCTGTTTTTT
V gene: TRBV12-3/TRBV12-4; clone size: .; D gene: TRBD1; J gene: TRBJ2-7; CDR3 protein: CASTRDSGYEQYF; CDR3 DNA: TGTGCCAGCACTCGGGACAGTGGTTACGAGCAGTACTTC
V gene: TRBV7-3; clone size: many; D gene: .; J gene: TRBJ1-6; CDR3 protein: CASSVDYNSPLHF; CDR3 DNA: TGTGCCAGCAGCGTAGACTATAATTCACCCCTCCACTTT
V gene: TRBV28; clone size: many; D gene: .; J gene: TRBJ2-1; CDR3 protein: CASSSSVGEQFF; CDR3 DNA: TGTGCCAGCAGTTCGTCGGTAGGTGAGCAGTTCTTC
V gene: TRBV11-2; clone size: .; D gene: .; J gene: TRBJ1-4; CDR3 protein: CASTRSILNEKLFF; CDR3 DNA: TGTGCCAGCACCCGGTCTATCCTTAATGAAAAACTGTTTTTT
V gene: TRBV27; clone size: many; D gene: .; J gene: TRBJ2-7; CDR3 protein: CASSAPGRTYEQYF; CDR3 DNA: TGTGCCAGCAGTGCTCCGGGACGGACCTACGAGCAGTACTTC
V gene: TRBV7-9; clone size: many; D gene: TRBD2; J gene: TRBJ2-3; CDR3 protein: CASTLAGSTDTQYF; CDR3 DNA: TGTGCCAGCACCCTAGCGGGAAGCACAGATACGCAGTATTTT
V gene: TRBV29-1; clone size: .; D gene: .; J gene: TRBJ2-6; CDR3 protein: CSVEFPLSGANVLTF; CDR3 DNA: TGCAGCGTTGAGTTTCCGCTGTCTGGGGCCAACGTCCTGACTTTC
V gene: TRBV7-2; clone size: .; D gene: .; J gene: TRBJ1-1; CDR3 protein: CASSQGPWGMNTEAFF; CDR3 DNA: TGCGCCAGCAGCCAAGGTCCGTGGGGAATGAACACTGAAGCTTTCTTT
V gene: TRBV24-1; clone size: .; D gene: .; J gene: TRBJ2-7; CDR3 protein: CASSPSRQTRSYEQYF; CDR3 DNA: TGTGCCAGCTCACCCTCGCGACAGACTAGATCCTACGAGCAGTACTTC
V gene: TRBV5-1; clone size: many; D gene: .; J gene: TRBJ2-2; CDR3 protein: CASSLATGAREHGELFF; CDR3 DNA: TGCGCCAGCAGCTTGGCTACGGGGGCGCGGGAGCACGGGGAGCTGTTTTTT